Listed below are T cell receptor beta chains from one sample, sequenced in a study of T cells in localized non-small cell lung cancer. TCRdb's copy holds only in-frame clones and misses some; the assay was immunoSEQ multiplex PCR. In the table there are roughly 89,000 clones, under 95% of which are singletons. The sample was PBMCs, taken before any cancer treatment. The receptors derive from a woman aged 40-70 years with stage II squamous cell lung carcinoma. CDR3s include the opening cysteine and the closing phenylalanine or tryptophan. D genes are given only for firm matches. Some rows have no size entry. The others give once, few or many, or a class for an expanded clone.

length: 15
J: TRBJ1-6
size: .
D: TRBD1
V: TRBV28
CDR3: CASSPRGQVNSPLHF
DNA: TGTGCCAGCAGCCCTAGGGGGCAAGTGAATTCACCCCTCCACTTT

length: 15
J: TRBJ2-7
size: .
D: .
V: TRBV5-1
CDR3: CASSLELARPYEQYF
DNA: TGCGCCAGCAGCTTGGAGCTAGCGAGACCTTACGAGCAGTACTTC

length: 16
J: TRBJ2-2
size: once
D: TRBD1
V: TRBV6-6
CDR3: CASSYPGQGSTGELFF
DNA: TGTGCCAGCAGTTACCCGGGACAGGGGAGCACCGGGGAGCTGTTTTTT

length: 15
J: TRBJ2-1
size: .
D: .
V: TRBV5-4
CDR3: CASSLGQDSYNEQFF
DNA: TGTGCCAGCAGCTTGGGGCAGGACTCCTACAATGAGCAGTTCTTC

length: 16
J: TRBJ2-7
size: .
D: TRBD2
V: TRBV6-1
CDR3: CASSDLSGKRSYEQYF
DNA: TGTGCCAGCAGTGACCTTAGCGGGAAAAGGTCCTACGAGCAGTACTTC

length: 13
J: TRBJ1-4
size: .
D: .
V: TRBV2
CDR3: CASRGFLDGKLFF
DNA: TGTGCCAGCAGGGGATTTCTGGATGGAAAACTGTTTTTT

length: 13
J: TRBJ1-4
size: .
D: .
V: TRBV7-9
CDR3: CASSLVWNEKLFF
DNA: TGTGCCAGCAGCTTAGTTTGGAATGAAAAACTGTTTTTT

length: 18
J: TRBJ2-5
size: .
D: TRBD1
V: TRBV23-1
CDR3: CASSLLTPGTGAAETQYF
DNA: TGCGCCAGCAGTCTTCTAACCCCGGGGACAGGGGCGGCAGAGACCCAGTACTTC

length: 13
J: TRBJ2-4
size: .
D: .
V: TRBV29-1
CDR3: CSVEGLAKNIQYF
DNA: TGCAGCGTTGAAGGGCTAGCCAAAAACATTCAGTACTTC

length: 15
J: TRBJ2-2
size: .
D: TRBD1
V: TRBV27
CDR3: CASRLDRANTGELFF
DNA: TGTGCCAGCAGGCTCGACAGGGCGAACACCGGGGAGCTGTTTTTT

length: 14
J: TRBJ1-1
size: .
D: TRBD1
V: TRBV5-1
CDR3: CASSPPTGLMEAFF
DNA: TGCGCCAGCAGCCCTCCGACAGGGCTCATGGAAGCTTTCTTT

length: 16
J: TRBJ2-5
size: .
D: .
V: TRBV6-9
CDR3: CASPPPPKEFQETQYF
DNA: TGTGCCAGCCCCCCCCCTCCCAAGGAGTTCCAAGAGACCCAGTACTTC

length: 14
J: TRBJ2-1
size: .
D: .
V: TRBV10-1
CDR3: CASSPFDLGNEQFF
DNA: TGCGCCAGCAGCCCATTTGATTTGGGCAATGAGCAGTTCTTC

length: 16
J: TRBJ2-1
size: .
D: TRBD2
V: TRBV7-8
CDR3: CASSLRGLAGRNEQFF
DNA: TGTGCCAGCAGCTTAAGGGGACTAGCGGGGAGAAATGAGCAGTTCTTC

length: 17
J: TRBJ2-2
size: once
D: .
V: TRBV19
CDR3: CASSIDRTYANTGELFF
DNA: TGTGCCAGTAGTATAGATCGTACTTACGCGAACACCGGGGAGCTGTTTTTT

length: 17
J: TRBJ1-6
size: .
D: TRBD1
V: TRBV5-1
CDR3: CASSPGWDRLRNSPLHF
DNA: TGCGCCAGCAGCCCCGGATGGGACAGGCTCCGGAATTCACCCCTCCACTTT

length: 15
J: TRBJ1-2
size: .
D: TRBD1
V: TRBV12-5
CDR3: CASGSLTGGADGYTF
DNA: TGTGCTAGTGGTTCGCTCACAGGGGGCGCAGACGGCTACACCTTC

length: 16
J: TRBJ2-2
size: .
D: .
V: TRBV7-6
CDR3: CASSSRQGGGTGELFF
DNA: TGTGCCAGCAGCTCTCGACAGGGAGGAGGGACCGGGGAGCTGTTTTTT

length: 13
J: TRBJ1-1
size: .
D: .
V: TRBV27
CDR3: CASRLDRNTEAFF
DNA: TGTGCCAGCAGATTGGACAGGAACACTGAAGCTTTCTTT

length: 13
J: TRBJ2-7
size: .
D: .
V: TRBV7-6
CDR3: CASSLTQGYEQYF
DNA: TGTGCCAGCAGCCTAACCCAGGGCTACGAGCAGTACTTC

length: 16
J: TRBJ2-5
size: .
D: .
V: TRBV4-1
CDR3: CASSHTPSQGRETQYF
DNA: TGCGCCAGCAGCCATACACCGTCACAGGGGAGGGAGACCCAGTACTTC

length: 14
J: TRBJ1-2
size: .
D: .
V: TRBV5-4
CDR3: CASSSPTSNYGYTF
DNA: TGTGCCAGCAGCTCGCCGACGTCTAACTATGGCTACACCTTC

length: 13
J: TRBJ2-1
size: .
D: TRBD1
V: TRBV7-7
CDR3: CASSSTGANEQFF
DNA: TGTGCCAGCAGCTCGACAGGGGCTAATGAGCAGTTCTTC

length: 14
J: TRBJ1-1
size: .
D: .
V: TRBV5-1
CDR3: CASSLSAANTEAFF
DNA: TGCGCCAGCAGCCTGTCGGCAGCGAACACTGAAGCTTTCTTT

length: 13
J: TRBJ1-5
size: .
D: .
V: TRBV7-8
CDR3: CASSFGGGQPQHF
DNA: TGTGCCAGCAGCTTTGGGGGGGGCCAGCCCCAGCATTTT

length: 14
J: TRBJ1-2
size: .
D: .
V: TRBV6-1
CDR3: CASRRAGTGYGYTF
DNA: TGTGCCAGCAGGCGAGCGGGGACGGGCTATGGCTACACCTTC

length: 11
J: TRBJ1-4
size: few
D: .
V: TRBV20-1
CDR3: CSASRNEKLFF
DNA: TGCAGTGCTTCTCGTAATGAAAAACTGTTTTTT

length: 14
J: TRBJ2-3
size: few
D: .
V: TRBV15
CDR3: CATSLLSGGDTQYF
DNA: TGTGCCACCAGCCTGTTATCCGGGGGCGATACGCAGTATTTT

length: 12
J: TRBJ1-3
size: .
D: .
V: TRBV25-1
CDR3: CASSYYGNTIYF
DNA: TGTGCCAGCAGTTACTACGGAAACACCATATATTTT

length: 14
J: TRBJ1-2
size: .
D: .
V: TRBV5-1
CDR3: CASSLDGRNYGYTF
DNA: TGCGCCAGCAGCTTGGATGGCCGTAACTATGGCTACACCTTC

length: 14
J: TRBJ2-5
size: once
D: TRBD2
V: TRBV18
CDR3: CANSPAGARETQYF
DNA: TGTGCCAACTCACCGGCGGGAGCCCGCGAGACCCAGTACTTC

length: 17
J: TRBJ1-6
size: few
D: .
V: TRBV5-4
CDR3: CASSLMFGGSYNSPLHF
DNA: TGTGCCAGCAGCTTGATGTTTGGGGGTTCCTATAATTCACCCCTCCACTTT

length: 16
J: TRBJ2-1
size: .
D: TRBD2
V: TRBV6-4
CDR3: CASSEWREGGYNEQFF
DNA: TGTGCCAGCAGTGAATGGCGGGAGGGCGGGTACAATGAGCAGTTCTTC

length: 12
J: TRBJ2-7
size: few
D: .
V: TRBV6-6
CDR3: CASGKGSYEQYF
DNA: TGTGCCAGCGGAAAAGGGTCCTACGAGCAGTACTTC

length: 13
J: TRBJ1-2
size: .
D: TRBD1
V: TRBV10-3
CDR3: CATQTRQGAGYTF
DNA: TGTGCCACCCAAACCCGACAGGGAGCCGGCTACACCTTC

length: 15
J: TRBJ1-6
size: .
D: .
V: TRBV7-9
CDR3: CASSLEPADNSPLHF
DNA: TGTGCCAGCAGCTTAGAGCCAGCCGATAATTCACCCCTCCACTTT